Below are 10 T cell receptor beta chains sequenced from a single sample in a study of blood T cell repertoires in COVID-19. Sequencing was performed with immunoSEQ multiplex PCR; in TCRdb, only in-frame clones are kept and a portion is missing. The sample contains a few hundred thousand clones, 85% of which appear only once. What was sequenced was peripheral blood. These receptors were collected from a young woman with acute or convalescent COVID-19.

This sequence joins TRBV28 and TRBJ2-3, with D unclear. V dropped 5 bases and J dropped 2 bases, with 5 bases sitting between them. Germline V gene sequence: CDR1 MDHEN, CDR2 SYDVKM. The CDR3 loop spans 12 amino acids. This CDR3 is CASSPSTDTQYF. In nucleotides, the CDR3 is TGTGCCAGCAGTCCCTCCACAGATACGCAGTATTTT.

The CDR3 coding sequence is TGTGCTAGTGGTTTGGGACAGGGGTTCTCTTATAATTCACCCCTCCACTTT. Translating it yields CASGLGQGFSYNSPLHF. This chain uses TRBV12-5 with TRBJ1-6; 8 bases match TRBD1. With 1 base clipped from V and 4 bases from J, the junction kept 6 bases outside the gene matches. This CDR3 is 17 amino acids long. CDR1 LGHNT and CDR2 FRNRAP come from the germline V gene.

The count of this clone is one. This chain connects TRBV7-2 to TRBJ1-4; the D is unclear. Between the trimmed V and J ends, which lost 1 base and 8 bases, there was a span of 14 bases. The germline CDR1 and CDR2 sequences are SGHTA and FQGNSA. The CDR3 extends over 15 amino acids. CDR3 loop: CASSLVWRVDEKLFF. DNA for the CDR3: TGTGCCAGCAGCTTAGTCTGGAGGGTTGACGAAAAACTGTTTTTT.

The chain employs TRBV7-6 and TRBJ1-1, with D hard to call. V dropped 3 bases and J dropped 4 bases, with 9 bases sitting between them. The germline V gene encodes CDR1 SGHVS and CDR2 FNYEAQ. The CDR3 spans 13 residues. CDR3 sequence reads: CASSFGRGTEAFF. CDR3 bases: TGTGCCAGCAGCTTCGGACGGGGCACTGAAGCTTTCTTT.

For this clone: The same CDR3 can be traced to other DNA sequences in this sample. CDR3 in amino acids: CASSVAGTGQETQYF. CDR3 nucleotides: TGTGCCAGCAGCGTAGCCGGGACAGGGCAAGAGACCCAGTACTTC. The chain has TRBV9 and TRBJ2-5; 9 bases map to TRBD1. The CDR3 loop spans 15 amino acids. Germline CDR1 and CDR2: SGDLS and YYNGEE. The ends lost 0 bases at V and 2 bases at J; junction bases unmatched: 2.

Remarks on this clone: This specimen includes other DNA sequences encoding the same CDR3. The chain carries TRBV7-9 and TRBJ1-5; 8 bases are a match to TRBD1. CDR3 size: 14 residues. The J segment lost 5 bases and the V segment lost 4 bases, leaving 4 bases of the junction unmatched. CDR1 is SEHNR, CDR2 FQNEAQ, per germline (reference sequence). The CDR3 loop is CASSSGQGDQPQHF. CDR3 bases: TGTGCCAGCAGCTCAGGACAGGGTGATCAGCCCCAGCATTTT.

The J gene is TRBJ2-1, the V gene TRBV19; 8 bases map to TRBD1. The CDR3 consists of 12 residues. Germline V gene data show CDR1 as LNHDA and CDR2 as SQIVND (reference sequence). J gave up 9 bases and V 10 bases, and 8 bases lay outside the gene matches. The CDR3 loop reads CATRQGYAEQFF. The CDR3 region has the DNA TGTGCCACCCGACAGGGGTATGCTGAGCAGTTCTTC. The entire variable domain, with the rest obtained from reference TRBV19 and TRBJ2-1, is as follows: DGGITQSPKYLFRKEGQNVTLSCEQNLNHDAMYWYRQDPGQGLRLIYYSQIVNDFQKGDIAEGYSVSREKKESFPLTVTSAQKNPTAFYLCATRQGYAEQFFGPGTRLTVL.

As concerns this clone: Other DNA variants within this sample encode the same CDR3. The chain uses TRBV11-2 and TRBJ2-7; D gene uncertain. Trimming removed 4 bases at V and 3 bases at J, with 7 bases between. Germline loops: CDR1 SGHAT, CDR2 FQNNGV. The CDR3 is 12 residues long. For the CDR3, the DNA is TGTGCCAGCAGCTCTTCTAGCTACGAGCAGTACTTC. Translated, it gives CASSSSSYEQYF.

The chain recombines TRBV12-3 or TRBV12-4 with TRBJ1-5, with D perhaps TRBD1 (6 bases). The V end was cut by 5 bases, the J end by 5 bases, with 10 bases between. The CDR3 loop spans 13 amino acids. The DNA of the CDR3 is TGTGCCAGCAGTAACGGACAGCATCAGCCCCAGCATTTT. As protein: CASSNGQHQPQHF.

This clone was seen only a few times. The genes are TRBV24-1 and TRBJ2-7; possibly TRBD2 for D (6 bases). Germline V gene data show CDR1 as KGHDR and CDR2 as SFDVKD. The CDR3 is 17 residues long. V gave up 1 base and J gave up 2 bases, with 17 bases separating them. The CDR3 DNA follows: TGTGCCACCAGTGATTTAGGGACGGAGGGGCCCCCCTACGAGCAGTACTTC. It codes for CATSDLGTEGPPYEQYF.